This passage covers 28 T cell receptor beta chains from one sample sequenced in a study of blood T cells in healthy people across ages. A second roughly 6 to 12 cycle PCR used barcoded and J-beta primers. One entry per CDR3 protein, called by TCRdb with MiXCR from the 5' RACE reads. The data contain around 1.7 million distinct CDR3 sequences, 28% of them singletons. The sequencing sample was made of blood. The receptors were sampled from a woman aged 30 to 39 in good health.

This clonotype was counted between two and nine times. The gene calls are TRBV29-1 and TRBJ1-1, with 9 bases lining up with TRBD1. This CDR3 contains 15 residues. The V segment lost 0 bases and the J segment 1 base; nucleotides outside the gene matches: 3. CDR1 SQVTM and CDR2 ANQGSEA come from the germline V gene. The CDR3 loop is CSVEEWDRANTEAFF. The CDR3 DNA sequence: TGCAGCGTTGAAGAATGGGACAGGGCGAACACTGAAGCTTTCTTT.

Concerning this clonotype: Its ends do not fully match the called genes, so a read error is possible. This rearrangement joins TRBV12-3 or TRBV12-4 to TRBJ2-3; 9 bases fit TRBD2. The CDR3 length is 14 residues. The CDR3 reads CASSPRLAADTEYF. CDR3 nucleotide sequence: TGTGCCAGCAGCCCCCGACTAGCGGCTGATACGGAGTATTTT.

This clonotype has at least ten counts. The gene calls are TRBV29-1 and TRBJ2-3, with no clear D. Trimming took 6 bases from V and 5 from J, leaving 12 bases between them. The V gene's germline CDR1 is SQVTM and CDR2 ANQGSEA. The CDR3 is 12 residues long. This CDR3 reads CSVAPSGDTQYF. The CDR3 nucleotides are TGCAGCGTGGCTCCGAGTGGAGATACGCAGTATTTT.

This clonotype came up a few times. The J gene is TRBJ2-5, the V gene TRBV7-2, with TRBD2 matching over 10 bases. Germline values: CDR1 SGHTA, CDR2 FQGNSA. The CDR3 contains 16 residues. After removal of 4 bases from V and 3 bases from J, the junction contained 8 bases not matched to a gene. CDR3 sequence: CASSWKIAGGEETQYF. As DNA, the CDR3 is TGTGCCAGCAGCTGGAAAATAGCGGGAGGAGAAGAGACCCAGTACTTC.

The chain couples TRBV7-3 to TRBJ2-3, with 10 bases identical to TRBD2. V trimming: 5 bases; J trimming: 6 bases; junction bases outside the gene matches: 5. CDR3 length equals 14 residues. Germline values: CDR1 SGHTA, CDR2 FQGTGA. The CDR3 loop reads CASSHLAGDDTQYF. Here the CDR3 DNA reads TGTGCCAGCAGCCACCTAGCGGGGGATGATACGCAGTATTTT.

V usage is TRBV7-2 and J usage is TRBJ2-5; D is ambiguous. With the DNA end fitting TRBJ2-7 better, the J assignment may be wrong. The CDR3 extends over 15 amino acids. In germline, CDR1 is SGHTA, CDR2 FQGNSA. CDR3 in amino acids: CASSLGSGPTYEQYF. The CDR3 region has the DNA TGTGCCAGCAGCTTAGGAAGTGGGCCGACCTACGAGCAGTACTTC.

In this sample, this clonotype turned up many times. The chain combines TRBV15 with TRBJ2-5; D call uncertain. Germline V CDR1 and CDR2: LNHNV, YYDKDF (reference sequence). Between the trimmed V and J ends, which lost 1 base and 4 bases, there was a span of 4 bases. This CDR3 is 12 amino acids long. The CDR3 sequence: CATSRVGETQYF. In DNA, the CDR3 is TGTGCCACCAGCAGAGTGGGAGAGACCCAGTACTTC.

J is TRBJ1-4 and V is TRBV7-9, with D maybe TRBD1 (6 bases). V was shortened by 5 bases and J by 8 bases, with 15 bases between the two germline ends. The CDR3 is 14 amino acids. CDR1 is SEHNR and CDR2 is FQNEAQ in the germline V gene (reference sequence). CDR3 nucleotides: TGTGCCAGCAGCCCAGGACAGCCGACCGAAAAACTGTTTTTT. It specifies CASSPGQPTEKLFF. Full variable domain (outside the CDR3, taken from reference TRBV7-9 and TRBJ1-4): DTGVSQNPRHKITKRGQNVTFRCDPISEHNRLYWYRQTLGQGPEFLTYFQNEAQLEKSRLLSDRFSAERPKGSFSTLEIQRTEQGDSAMYLCASSPGQPTEKLFFGSGTQLSVL.

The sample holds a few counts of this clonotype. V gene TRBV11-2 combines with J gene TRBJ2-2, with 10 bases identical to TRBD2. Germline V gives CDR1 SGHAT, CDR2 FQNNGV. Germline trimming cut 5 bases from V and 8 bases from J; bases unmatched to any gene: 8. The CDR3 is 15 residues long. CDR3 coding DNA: TGTGCCAGCAGCCCGTGGGCTAGCGGGAGTGGGGAGCTGTTTTTT. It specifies CASSPWASGSGELFF.

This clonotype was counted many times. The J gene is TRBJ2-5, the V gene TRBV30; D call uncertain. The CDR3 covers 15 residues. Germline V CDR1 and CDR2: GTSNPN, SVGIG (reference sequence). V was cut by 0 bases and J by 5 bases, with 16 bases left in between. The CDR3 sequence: CAWSVRASNQETQYF. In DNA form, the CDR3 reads TGTGCCTGGAGTGTTAGGGCTAGTAATCAGGAGACCCAGTACTTC.

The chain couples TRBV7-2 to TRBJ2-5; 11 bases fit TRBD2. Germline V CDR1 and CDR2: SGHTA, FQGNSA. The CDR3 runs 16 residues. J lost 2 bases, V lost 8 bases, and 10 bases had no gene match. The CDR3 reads CASSVGGLAVQETQYF. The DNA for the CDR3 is TGTGCCAGCTCAGTTGGGGGACTAGCGGTACAAGAGACCCAGTACTTC.

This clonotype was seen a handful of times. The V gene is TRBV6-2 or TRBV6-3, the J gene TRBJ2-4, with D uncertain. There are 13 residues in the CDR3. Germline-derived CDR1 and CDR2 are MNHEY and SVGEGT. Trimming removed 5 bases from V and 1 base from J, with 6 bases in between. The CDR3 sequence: CASSTAAKNIQYF. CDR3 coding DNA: TGTGCCAGCAGTACAGCGGCCAAAAACATTCAGTACTTC.

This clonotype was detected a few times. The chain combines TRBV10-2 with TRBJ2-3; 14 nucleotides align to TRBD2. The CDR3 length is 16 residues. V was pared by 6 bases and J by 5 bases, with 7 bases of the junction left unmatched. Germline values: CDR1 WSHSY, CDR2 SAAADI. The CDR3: CASRVGTSGGIDTQYF. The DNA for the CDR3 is TGCGCCAGCAGGGTTGGGACTAGCGGGGGAATAGATACGCAGTATTTT.

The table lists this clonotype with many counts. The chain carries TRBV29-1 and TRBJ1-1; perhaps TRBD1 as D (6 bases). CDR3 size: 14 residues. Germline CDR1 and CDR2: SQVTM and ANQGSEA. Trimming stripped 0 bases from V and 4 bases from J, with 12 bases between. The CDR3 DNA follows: TGCAGCGTTGAAGAAGGAGGGGGAGGCACTGAAGCTTTCTTT. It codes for CSVEEGGGGTEAFF. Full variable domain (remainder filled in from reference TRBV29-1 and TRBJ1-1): SAVISQKPSRDICQRGTSLTIQCQVDSQVTMMFWYRQQPGQSLTLIATANQGSEATYESGFVIDKFPISRPNLTFSTLTVSNMSPEDSSIYLCSVEEGGGGTEAFFGQGTRLTVV.

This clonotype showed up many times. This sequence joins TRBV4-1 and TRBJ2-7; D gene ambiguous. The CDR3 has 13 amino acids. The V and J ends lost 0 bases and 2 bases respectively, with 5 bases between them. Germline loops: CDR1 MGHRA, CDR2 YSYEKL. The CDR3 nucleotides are TGCGCCAGCAGCCAAGATGACACCTACGAGCAGTACTTC. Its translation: CASSQDDTYEQYF.

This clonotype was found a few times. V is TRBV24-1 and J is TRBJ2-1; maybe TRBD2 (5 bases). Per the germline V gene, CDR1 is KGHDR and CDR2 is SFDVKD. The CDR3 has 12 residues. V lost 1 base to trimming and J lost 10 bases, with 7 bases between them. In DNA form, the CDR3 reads TGTGCCACCAGTGATTTTAGAGGGGAGCAGTTCTTC. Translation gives CATSDFRGEQFF.

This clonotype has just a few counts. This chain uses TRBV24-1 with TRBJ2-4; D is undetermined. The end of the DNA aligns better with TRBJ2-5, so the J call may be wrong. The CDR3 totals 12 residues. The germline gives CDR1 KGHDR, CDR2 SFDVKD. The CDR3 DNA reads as TGTGCCACCACGGACGTTAAAGAGACCCAGTACTTC. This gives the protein CATTDVKETQYF.

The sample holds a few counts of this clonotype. CDR3 region: CASNPGTSGDNEQFF. The CDR3 DNA reads as TGTGCCAGCAACCCCGGGACTAGCGGTGACAATGAGCAGTTCTTC. This rearrangement joins TRBV12-3 or TRBV12-4 to TRBJ2-1; 11 bases are a match to TRBD2. The CDR3 has 15 residues. The trim removed 7 bases at V and 5 bases at J, leaving 7 bases unmatched.

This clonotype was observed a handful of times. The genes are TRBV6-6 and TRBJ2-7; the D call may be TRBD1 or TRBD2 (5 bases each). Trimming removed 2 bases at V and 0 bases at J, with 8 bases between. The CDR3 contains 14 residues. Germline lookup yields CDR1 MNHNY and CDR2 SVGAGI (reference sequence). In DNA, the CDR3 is TGTGCCAGCAGTTACGCCGGGGCCTCCTACGAGCAGTACTTC. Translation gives CASSYAGASYEQYF.

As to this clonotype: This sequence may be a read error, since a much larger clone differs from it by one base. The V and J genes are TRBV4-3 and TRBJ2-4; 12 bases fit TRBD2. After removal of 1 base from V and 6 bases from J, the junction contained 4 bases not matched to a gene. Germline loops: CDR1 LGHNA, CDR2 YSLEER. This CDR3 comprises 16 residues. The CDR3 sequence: CASSQGGTSGRNIQYF. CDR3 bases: TGCGCCAGCAGCCAAGGTGGGACTAGCGGGCGAAACATTCAGTACTTC.

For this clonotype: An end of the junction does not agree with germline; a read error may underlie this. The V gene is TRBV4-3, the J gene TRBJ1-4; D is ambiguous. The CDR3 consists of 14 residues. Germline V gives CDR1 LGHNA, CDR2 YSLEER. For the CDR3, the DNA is TGCGCCGGCAGCCAAGTGGGGACTAATGAAAAACTGTTTTTT. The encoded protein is CAGSQVGTNEKLFF.

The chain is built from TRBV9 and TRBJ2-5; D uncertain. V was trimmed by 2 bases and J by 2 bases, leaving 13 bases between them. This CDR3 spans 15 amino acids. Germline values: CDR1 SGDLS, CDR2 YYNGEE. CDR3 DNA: TGTGCCAGCAGCGTGGGTGCTAGTAATCAAGAGACCCAGTACTTC. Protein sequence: CASSVGASNQETQYF.

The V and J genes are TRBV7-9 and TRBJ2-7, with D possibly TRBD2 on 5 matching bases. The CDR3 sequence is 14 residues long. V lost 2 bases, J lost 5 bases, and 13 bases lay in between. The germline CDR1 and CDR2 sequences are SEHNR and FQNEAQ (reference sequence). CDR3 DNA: TGTGCCAGCAGCTTACAGGCCCCCGGGGACGAGCAGTACTTC. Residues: CASSLQAPGDEQYF.

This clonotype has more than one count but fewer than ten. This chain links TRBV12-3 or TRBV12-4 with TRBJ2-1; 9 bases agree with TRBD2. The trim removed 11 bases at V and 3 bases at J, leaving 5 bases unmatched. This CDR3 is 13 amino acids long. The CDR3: CAPAGGGYNEQFF. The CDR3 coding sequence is TGTGCCCCCGCGGGGGGGGGCTACAATGAGCAGTTCTTC.

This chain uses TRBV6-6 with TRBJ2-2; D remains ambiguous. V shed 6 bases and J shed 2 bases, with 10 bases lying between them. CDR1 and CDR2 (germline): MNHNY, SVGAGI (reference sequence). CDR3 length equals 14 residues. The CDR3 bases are TGTGCCAGCAGCATGGAACTTAACACCGGGGAGCTGTTTTTT. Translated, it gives CASSMELNTGELFF.

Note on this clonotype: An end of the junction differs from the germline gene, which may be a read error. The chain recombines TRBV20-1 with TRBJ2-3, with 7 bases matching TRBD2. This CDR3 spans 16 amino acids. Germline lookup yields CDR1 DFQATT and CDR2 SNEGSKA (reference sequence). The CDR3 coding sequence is TGCAGTGCTGGAGAAGGGCGGGAGAGTTTCGGAGATACGCAGTATTTT. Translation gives CSAGEGRESFGDTQYF.

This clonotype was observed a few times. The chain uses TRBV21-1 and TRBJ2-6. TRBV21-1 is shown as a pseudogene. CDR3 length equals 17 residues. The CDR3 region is CASSKAQVRTGANVLTF. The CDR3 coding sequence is TGTGCCAGCAGCAAAGCGCAAGTCAGGACTGGGGCCAACGTCCTGACTTTC.

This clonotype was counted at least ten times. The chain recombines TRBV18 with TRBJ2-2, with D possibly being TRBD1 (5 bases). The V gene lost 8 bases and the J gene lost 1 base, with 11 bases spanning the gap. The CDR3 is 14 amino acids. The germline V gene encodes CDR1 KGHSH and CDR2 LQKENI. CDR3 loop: CASSPDRNTGELFF. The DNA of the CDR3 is TGTGCCAGCAGCCCCGACAGGAACACCGGGGAGCTGTTTTTT.